The rows below give T cell receptor beta chains drawn from one sample of a study of shared T cell receptors in the human thymus. Clones were read by immunoSEQ multiplex PCR, and TCRdb kept only the in-frame ones, dropping some. The sample lists 630,000 or so clones, approximately 89% occurring once. This sample also appeared in a second study, on human thymus T cells.

Sequenced material: thymocytes. These receptors were obtained from a boy less than two years old with a congenital heart defect. The conserved cysteine and the conserved F or W are not part of the CDR3 here. The D gene is left open where the match is weak.

TRBV14,-,TRBJ1-1,ASSQVQGSWGNTEAF
TRBV19,-,TRBJ1-5,ASNDSNQPQH
TRBV19,-,TRBJ1-6,ASSSFDSPLH
TRBV28,TRBD2,TRBJ2-1,ASSPGTSGSWTSSYNEQF
TRBV7-9,-,TRBJ2-7,ASSLSQLVTYEQY
TRBV27,TRBD2,-,ASSQRPGTSGGIPFFYEQY
TRBV9,-,TRBJ2-5,ASSAPQGETQY
TRBV5-5,TRBD1,TRBJ2-1,ASSLGRTGKHEQF
TRBV28,-,TRBJ2-7,ASSFPLATYEQY
TRBV14,-,TRBJ2-3,ASSQSNEQASETDTQY
TRBV6-6,TRBD2,TRBJ2-3,ASIGSGGTDTQY
TRBV30,TRBD1,TRBJ2-1,AWGDRAEILNEQF
TRBV10-3,TRBD2,TRBJ2-7,AISARGTSGTSFHEQY
TRBV12-5,-,TRBJ2-1,ASGLAQPRVAEYSEQF
TRBV6-6,-,TRBJ2-7,ASSYSDRGQEQY
TRBV30,-,TRBJ2-2,AWVSANTGELF
TRBV14,-,TRBJ2-7,ASSQVVSSYEQY
TRBV2,TRBD2,TRBJ2-1,ASSPGTSGSADLEQF
TRBV9,-,TRBJ2-4,ASSEDTLAKNIQY
TRBV15,TRBD2,TRBJ2-7,ATSCESHGTSGRSHSYEQY
TRBV9,-,TRBJ1-2,ASSAQGNGYT
TRBV11-2,-,TRBJ1-2,ASSIHTGNRDTGYT
TRBV25-1,-,TRBJ2-3,ASSALTVRGTDTQY
TRBV6-1,-,TRBJ1-4,ASRETAVNEKLF
TRBV28,TRBD1,TRBJ1-4,ASSHQTRKDREFGEKLF
TRBV7-2,TRBD2,TRBJ2-5,ASSLPSGRPRGETQY
TRBV7-9,TRBD2,TRBJ2-7,ASSASWTSDEGEQY
TRBV4-1,-,TRBJ1-4,ASSQESRDDEKLF
TRBV4-2,-,TRBJ2-4,ASSQGRGGEAKNIQY
TRBV4-2,TRBD1,TRBJ1-6,ASSQDSGGTSPPLH
TRBV4-3,-,TRBJ1-1,ASSQDRNRANTEAF
TRBV12-5,TRBD1,TRBJ1-5,ASGLLSRDRDNQPQH
TRBV10-3,-,TRBJ1-4,AISESAGQQRDEKLF
TRBV28,-,TRBJ1-1,ASRETGTPNTEAF
TRBV7-3,-,TRBJ1-1,ASSLNGGTDTEAF
TRBV7-2,-,TRBJ2-7,ASSSGKQGREQY
TRBV29-1,-,TRBJ2-3,SVDGRDTDTQY
TRBV7-8,TRBD2,TRBJ2-7,ASSLVVARGGAYEQY